These 14 T cell receptor beta chains were all obtained from the same sample, sequenced in a study of blood T cell repertoires in COVID-19. Libraries were prepared by immunoSEQ multiplex PCR; TCRdb keeps only in-frame clonotypes and omits some of them. The repertoire holds about 280,000 clones, around 90% seen once, with 2.2% in the top ten. The material sequenced was peripheral blood. These receptors all come from a woman between 45 and 60 years old who had recovered from COVID-19.

This clone showed up just once. V is TRBV5-6 and J is TRBJ1-2, with D possibly being TRBD1 (5 bases). This CDR3 has 14 residues. Germline V lookup: CDR1 SGHDT, CDR2 YYEEEE. V shed 0 bases and J shed 2 bases, with 8 bases lying between them. CDR3 region: CASSLGRTNYGYTF. The DNA of the CDR3 is TGTGCCAGCAGCTTGGGACGGACAAACTATGGCTACACCTTC.

This chain joins TRBV11-2 and TRBJ2-7, with a possible D match to TRBD1 (5 bases). The CDR3 loop spans 14 amino acids. Trimming cost V 0 bases and J 1 base, with 7 bases left between them. Germline CDR1 reads SGHAT; CDR2 reads FQNNGV. DNA of the CDR3: TGTGCCAGCAGCTTAGAATCAGGGTCCTACGAGCAGTACTTC. This translates into CASSLESGSYEQYF. Full variable domain (outside the CDR3, taken from reference TRBV11-2 and TRBJ2-7): EAGVAQSPRYKIIEKRQSVAFWCNPISGHATLYWYQQILGQGPKLLIQFQNNGVVDDSQLPKDRFSAERLKGVDSTLKIQPAKLEDSAVYLCASSLESGSYEQYFGPGTRLTVT.

The CDR3 nucleotides read TGTGCCAGCAGCTTGGATGGGACAGGTAGTCAGCCCCAGCATTTT. It codes for CASSLDGTGSQPQHF. The V gene is TRBV5-8, the J gene TRBJ1-5; 8 nucleotides match TRBD1. V was clipped by 0 bases and J by 6 bases; unmatched bases: 5. Germline CDR1 and CDR2: SGHTS and YDEGEE. The CDR3 consists of 15 residues.

V gene TRBV5-6 combines with J gene TRBJ1-4; 10 bases line up with TRBD1. V gave up 0 bases and J gave up 3 bases; unmatched junction bases: 8. Germline assignment: CDR1 SGHDT and CDR2 YYEEEE. The length of the CDR3 is 18 residues. DNA for the CDR3: TGTGCCAGCAGCTTGGAGGGACAGGGGATATCTGCTAATGAAAAACTGTTTTTT. It codes for CASSLEGQGISANEKLFF.

The V gene is TRBV5-4, the J gene TRBJ2-7; D is perhaps TRBD2 (6 bases). This CDR3 spans 14 amino acids. V was cut by 1 base and J by 6 bases, with 14 bases left in between. CDR1 and CDR2 from the germline V gene are SGHNT and YYREEE (reference sequence). The CDR3 DNA is TGTGCCAGCAGCTTGAAGGGACTTCCCAGCGAGCAGTACTTC. Amino acid sequence: CASSLKGLPSEQYF.

The chain carries TRBV5-1 and TRBJ2-2; TRBD1 matches 11 bases. Germline V CDR1 and CDR2: SGHRS, YFSETQ. This CDR3 spans 16 amino acids. After removal of 4 bases from V and 5 bases from J, the junction contained 7 bases not matched to a gene. For the CDR3, the DNA is TGCGCCAGCAGCGCCGGACAGGGGGCGGGAACCGGGGAGCTGTTTTTT. This translates into CASSAGQGAGTGELFF.

The rearrangement uses TRBV5-6 and TRBJ2-5; 8 bases line up with TRBD1. Germline lookup yields CDR1 SGHDT and CDR2 YYEEEE. The J segment lost 5 bases and the V segment lost 1 base, leaving 16 bases of the junction unmatched. The CDR3 loop spans 18 amino acids. The CDR3: CASSLTGLGQGARETQYF. The DNA for the CDR3 is TGTGCCAGCAGCTTGACTGGTCTTGGGCAGGGGGCTCGGGAGACCCAGTACTTC.

V gene TRBV4-1 combines with J gene TRBJ2-7; 8 nucleotides align to TRBD2. CDR3 size: 15 residues. Losses at the gene ends were 1 base for V and 3 bases for J; bases not matched to a gene: 5. Germline V gene data show CDR1 as MGHRA and CDR2 as YSYEKL. The CDR3 sequence: CASSQGSGGGYEQYF. The CDR3 nucleotides read TGCGCCAGCAGCCAAGGGTCGGGAGGGGGCTACGAGCAGTACTTC.

The chain is built from TRBV19 and TRBJ1-3; D uncertain. CDR1 and CDR2 (germline): LNHDA, SQIVND (reference sequence). The CDR3 covers 14 residues. Written as DNA, the CDR3 is TGTGCTTCTAAACGAGGGATCGCTGGAAACACCATATATTTT. Protein sequence: CASKRGIAGNTIYF.

The J gene is TRBJ2-1, the V gene TRBV18; TRBD2 might be the D (5 bases). V dropped 2 bases and J dropped 0 bases, with 5 bases sitting between them. CDR1 KGHSH and CDR2 LQKENI come from the germline V gene. The CDR3 loop spans 14 amino acids. CDR3 DNA: TGTGCCAGCTCACCAACTAGCTCCTACAATGAGCAGTTCTTC. Its translation: CASSPTSSYNEQFF.

The V call is TRBV5-1, the J call TRBJ2-1; D gene ambiguous. In germline, CDR1 is SGHRS, CDR2 YFSETQ. Trimming stripped 1 base from V and 8 bases from J, with 10 bases between. The CDR3 consists of 13 residues. CDR3 residues: CASSLIQAHEQFF. DNA for the CDR3: TGCGCCAGCAGCTTGATTCAGGCTCATGAGCAGTTCTTC.

The chain joins TRBV6-2 or TRBV6-3 to TRBJ2-1; 8 positions agree with TRBD1. Germline V gene lookup returns CDR1 MNHEY and CDR2 SVGEGT. The CDR3 extends over 14 amino acids. With V trimmed by 5 bases and J by 2 bases, 2 bases remained unmatched. CDR3 loop: CASSLDRAYNEQFF. CDR3 sequence (DNA): TGTGCCAGCAGTCTGGACAGGGCCTACAATGAGCAGTTCTTC.

The rearrangement joins TRBV3-1 (or the pseudogene TRBV3-2) to TRBJ1-2, with D perhaps TRBD1 (5 bases). Trimming cost V 1 base and J 4 bases, with 7 bases left between them. The germline V gene has CDR1 LGHDT and CDR2 YNNKEL (reference sequence). This CDR3 spans 13 amino acids. The CDR3 DNA reads as TGTGCCAGCAGCCAAGCGACAGCCTATGGCTACACCTTC. Translating gives CASSQATAYGYTF.

This chain connects TRBV28 to TRBJ2-1; tentatively, D is TRBD2 (6 bases). Trimming removed 3 bases from V and 0 bases from J, with 15 bases in between. CDR1 is MDHEN and CDR2 is SYDVKM in the germline V gene. The CDR3 spans 17 residues. DNA of the CDR3: TGTGCCAGCAGTTTTCCCGGTAACGGGAGCTCCTACAATGAGCAGTTCTTC. Translated: CASSFPGNGSSYNEQFF.